The entry below describes one TCR beta chain. This sample is drawn from a study of blood T cell repertoires in COVID-19. Study-wide context: Some COVID-19 samples were acute and others convalescent; all came from the United States, Italy and Spain. PBMCs, B-cell-depleted T cells, or T cells provided the cDNA or gDNA that made up the material.

Per the original data handling: From reference gene primer amplification, estimates of nucleated cell counts were derived. Clones were read by immunoSEQ multiplex PCR, and TCRdb kept only the in-frame ones, dropping some. The V and J calls and clone size come from that table; D and trimming were worked out from the DNA. The data contain more than 35,000 clones, about 88% of them singletons. Per germline, CDR1 SNHLY and CDR2 FYNNEI. This CDR3 has 15 amino acids. V lost 3 bases and J lost 4; bases outside the gene matches: 6. This chain uses TRBV2 with TRBJ2-1; 7 bases are shared with TRBD2. This receptor was identified in a man between 65 and 80 years old with acute or convalescent COVID-19. Sequenced material: peripheral blood. CDR3 DNA sequence: TGTGCCAGCAGTGAGGGGCTAGCGGTTTACAATGAGCAGTTCTTC. It encodes CASSEGLAVYNEQFF.